These T cell receptor beta chains were read from a single sample in a study of cytomegalovirus exposure and HLA in healthy donors. The method was immunoSEQ multiplex PCR; TCRdb's version includes in-frame clones alone and lacks a portion of them. This sample has just over 65,000 clones, with 95% to 98% found just once. What was sequenced was PBMCs. Receptors originate from a woman aged 18-30 years in good health and CMV-seropositive. CDR3s leave out the opening cysteine and the closing phenylalanine or tryptophan.

V: TRBV11-3
J: TRBJ2-3
CDR3: ASSEGVDSADTQY

V: TRBV7-9
J: TRBJ2-5
CDR3: ASSLGQTQETQY

V: TRBV5-1
J: TRBJ2-5
CDR3: ASSFPPLTLGTGQRETQY

V: TRBV7-9
J: TRBJ1-2
CDR3: ASSLMGRDNYGYT

V: TRBV11-2
J: TRBJ2-5
CDR3: ASSLDGTGKETQY

V: TRBV6-1
J: TRBJ2-2
CDR3: ASSVPGHLTGELF

V: TRBV30
J: TRBJ1-1
CDR3: AWSVHVVVGSNTEAF

V: TRBV6-1
J: TRBJ2-2
CDR3: ASSLLAENTGELF

V: TRBV7-6
J: TRBJ1-2
CDR3: ASSSRYRGPNYGYT

V: TRBV29-1
J: TRBJ2-5
CDR3: SVQTGRETQY

V: TRBV18
J: TRBJ1-2
CDR3: ASSNSGTGTGYT

V: TRBV27
J: TRBJ1-2
CDR3: ASFTANYGYT

V: TRBV4-1
J: TRBJ1-1
CDR3: ASSQGGHLNTEAF

V: TRBV10-3
J: TRBJ2-1
CDR3: AISESIGGGTSLGNEQF

V: TRBV23-1
J: TRBJ2-5
CDR3: ARPLGETQY

V: TRBV30
J: TRBJ1-1
CDR3: AWIGAAAEAF

V: TRBV14
J: TRBJ1-2
CDR3: ASSLTGLDGYT

V: TRBV5-4
J: TRBJ1-1
CDR3: ASSHFTGPGSEAF

V: TRBV19
J: TRBJ1-5
CDR3: ASSMGGNGNQPQH

V: TRBV18
J: TRBJ2-1
CDR3: ASSQIPGTLEQF

V: TRBV7-9
J: TRBJ2-1
CDR3: ASRPTSGPYNEQF

V: TRBV5-1
J: TRBJ2-7
CDR3: ASSLDARQNYEQY

V: TRBV15
J: TRBJ2-3
CDR3: ATSRDRQGAHGTQY

V: TRBV28
J: TRBJ2-7
CDR3: ASQAGLAGVTEQY

V: TRBV19
J: TRBJ2-2
CDR3: ASSIGVGELF

V: TRBV18
J: TRBJ1-2
CDR3: ASSPLSLQENYGYT

V: TRBV28
J: TRBJ1-2
CDR3: ASTRDRLGYT

V: TRBV28
J: TRBJ1-2
CDR3: ASSSVSYGYT

V: TRBV6-6
J: TRBJ2-2
CDR3: ASRRDWRRNTGELF

V: TRBV7-9
J: TRBJ2-7
CDR3: ASSLRLAVHEQY

V: TRBV15
J: TRBJ2-1
CDR3: ATSDRTSVEQF

V: TRBV2
J: TRBJ1-5
CDR3: ASTDKSNQPQH

V: TRBV5-8
J: TRBJ2-1
CDR3: ASRPNIAGTYNEQF

V: TRBV4-1
J: TRBJ1-4
CDR3: ASSPGQQNEKLF

V: TRBV6-6
J: TRBJ2-3
CDR3: ASSPHGGVTDTQY

V: TRBV10-3
J: TRBJ1-2
CDR3: AISEGETNYGYT

V: TRBV30
J: TRBJ1-4
CDR3: AWSVSRVNEKLF

V: TRBV9
J: TRBJ2-1
CDR3: ASSVDRTGGPEQF